Below are 2 T cell receptor beta chains sequenced from a single sample in a study of T cell clonality in common variable immunodeficiency. Study-wide results and caveats: In common variable immunodeficiency, TCR beta chains reportedly carried fewer deletions and N-nucleotide insertions.

No antigen is known for these receptors. The table came from immunoSEQ multiplex PCR; TCRdb's copy has only in-frame clones and leaves some out. There are around 24,000 clones in the sample, none observed a single time. The sample comprised peripheral blood mononuclear cells. The receptor set was obtained from a human donor with common variable immunodeficiency.

This clone was observed a handful of times. Read sequence stops 3 residues before the CDR3 end, and the germline J gene provides the missing end. The chain employs TRBV19 and TRBJ1-1, with D possibly being TRBD1 (6 bases). CDR3 length: 13 amino acids. The germline V gene has CDR1 LNHDA and CDR2 SQIVND (reference sequence). With 6 bases removed from V and 4 bases from J, the gap between germline ends came to 12 bases. CDR3 sequence: CASRARGGTEAFF. The sequenced part of the CDR3 DNA is TGTGCCAGTAGGGCCAGGGGCGGCACTGAA.

This clone was seen ten or more times. Read data end 3 residues before the CDR3 end; the end is taken from the germline J gene. The rearrangement uses TRBV5-1 and TRBJ2-5; no firm D call. There are 14 residues in the CDR3. CDR1 is SGHRS and CDR2 is YFSETQ in the germline V gene. Trimming shortened V by 5 bases and J by 2 bases, and 13 bases separated the two germline ends. The part of the CDR3 DNA that was read is TGCGCCAGCAGTCTCACTCCATCACAAGAGACC. This codes for CASSLTPSQET. In full, the CDR3 is CASSLTPSQETQYF.